This entry is about one T cell receptor (beta chain). This same CDR3 is encoded by further DNA sequences in the sample. PCR was performed using 60 Vbeta and 13 Jbeta primers. Assay: immunoSEQ multiplex PCR; the TCRdb copy retains only in-frame clones and omits some. The data contain about 100,000 clones, about four fifths of them singletons. Looked up from germline, CDR1 is SGHTA and CDR2 is FQGTGA. The CDR3 is 14 amino acids. Trimming left V 4 bases short and J 10 bases short, with 17 bases between. The donors comprised healthy bone marrow donors. The sample belongs to a study of cytomegalovirus exposure and HLA in healthy donors.

This chain uses TRBV7-3 with TRBJ2-1; TRBD2 is a possible D gene (5 bases). This TCR came from a woman aged 65 to 85 in good health and CMV-seropositive. The sequencing sample was made of PBMCs. For the CDR3, the DNA is TGTGCCAGCAGCTCATACGGGGAGTTTGCGGAGCAGTTCTTC. Encoded protein: CASSSYGEFAEQFF. Full variable domain (rest looked up from reference TRBV7-3 and TRBJ2-1): GAGVSQTPSNKVTEKGKYVELRCDPISGHTALYWYRQSLGQGPEFLIYFQGTGAADDSGLPNDRFFAVRPEGSVSTLKIQRTERGDSAVYLCASSSYGEFAEQFFGPGTRLTVL.